This TCR beta chain was recorded in a study of blood T cell repertoires in COVID-19. For the study at large: Sites across the United States, Italy and Spain contributed samples from acute and convalescent COVID-19. From T cells, B-cell-depleted T cells, or PBMCs came the material, which was cDNA or gDNA.

Only in-frame clones appear in the TCRdb table, and some are missing; sequencing was by immunoSEQ multiplex PCR. The sample lists 650,000 to 800,000 clones; over 80% were seen once. Sequencing input: peripheral blood. The TCR comes from a woman aged 18-29 years with acute or convalescent COVID-19.

The CDR3 sequence is CASSVAAGPSYEQYF. The CDR3 coding sequence is TGTGCCAGCAGCGTAGCCGCGGGGCCCTCCTACGAGCAGTACTTC. The chain uses TRBV9 and TRBJ2-7; weak D call: TRBD2 (6 bases). CDR1 is SGDLS and CDR2 is YYNGEE in the germline V gene. Trimming took 0 bases from V and 0 from J, leaving 10 bases between them. This CDR3 has 15 residues.